Presented here are 20 T cell receptor beta chains from one specimen sequenced in a study of T cells expressing NK-cell markers. For each CDR3 protein, TCRdb gives one entry from its re-call of the 5' RACE reads, without DNA. The table gives about 410,000 distinct CDR3 sequences; the top ten clones make up 9.5% to 12% of it. Sequenced: blood T cells: a sorted CD56 or NKG2C T cell subset, CD4+ or CD8+ T cells, or bulk PBMC T cells (not recorded which). These receptors all stem from a woman in her forties or fifties in good health.

The rearrangement links TRBV25-1 to TRBJ2-1. Germline loops: CDR1 MGHDK, CDR2 SYGVNS. The CDR3 totals 13 residues. The chain's CDR3 is CASQEFSYNEQFF.

CDR3 sequence reads: CASSNTLLGADTQYF. The genes are TRBV12-3 or TRBV12-4 and TRBJ2-3; TCRdb selects TRBD1, and the lack of DNA leaves this call unchecked. This CDR3 has 15 residues.

This chain connects TRBV3-1 to TRBJ2-1; TCRdb's D gene call, TRBD2, goes unchecked for lack of DNA. This CDR3 region has 18 residues. The V gene's germline CDR1 is LGHDT and CDR2 YNNKEL (reference sequence). The chain's CDR3 is CASSQVTSGRTNYNEQFF.

The V and J genes are TRBV28 and TRBJ1-2; TCRdb lists TRBD1, though no DNA is available to test this call. The germline V gene encodes CDR1 MDHEN and CDR2 SYDVKM. The CDR3 is 15 residues long. The CDR3 sequence: CASSLGGGVRYGYTF.

The V call is TRBV12-3 or TRBV12-4, the J call TRBJ2-5; TCRdb indicates TRBD2, and absent DNA this call remains unverified. This CDR3 is built from 16 residues. This CDR3 reads CASRQTSGSPEETQYF.

The CDR3 sequence: CAWSARRNSGNTIYF. The V gene is TRBV30, the J gene TRBJ1-3. CDR1 is GTSNPN and CDR2 is SVGIG in the germline V gene (reference sequence). The CDR3 sequence is 15 residues long.

The rearrangement links TRBV6-1 to TRBJ1-6. The CDR3 sequence is 15 residues long. From germline, CDR1 is MNHNS and CDR2 SASEGT. CDR3 sequence reads: CASSESPYGRSPLHF.

The chain combines TRBV9 with TRBJ2-3; TCRdb selects TRBD1, and the lack of DNA leaves this call unchecked. Germline-derived CDR1 and CDR2 are SGDLS and YYNGEE. The CDR3 loop spans 15 amino acids. The CDR3 region is CASSVGGARGDTQYF.

The chain has TRBV12-3 or TRBV12-4 and TRBJ2-5; the TCRdb D gene call, TRBD1, has no DNA to confirm it. The CDR3 totals 14 residues. CDR3 loop: CASSSPPGEETQYF.

The chain combines TRBV29-1 with TRBJ2-3; TCRdb's assignment of TRBD1 cannot be checked, as there is no DNA. Germline CDR1 is SQVTM and CDR2 is ANQGSEA. The CDR3 extends over 15 amino acids. CDR3 in amino acids: CSVEWVGKGTDTQYF.

The chain combines TRBV12-3 or TRBV12-4 with TRBJ2-1; the D call from TCRdb, TRBD1, cannot be confirmed without DNA. This CDR3 is 14 amino acids long. The CDR3 spells CASSYWDRGPRKFF.

The chain uses TRBV7-8 and TRBJ2-1. The germline V gene has CDR1 SGHVS and CDR2 FQNEAQ. The CDR3 extends over 14 amino acids. The chain's CDR3 is CASSLVAQVGEQFF.

The chain couples TRBV12-3 or TRBV12-4 to TRBJ2-1; TCRdb outputs TRBD1, but without DNA this stays unchecked. The CDR3 length is 15 residues. CDR3 protein: CASSLTQGARSEQFF.

V is TRBV4-1 and J is TRBJ2-1; as DNA is missing, the TRBD1 call by TCRdb cannot be tested. This CDR3 comprises 16 residues. Germline CDR1 is MGHRA and CDR2 is YSYEKL. Here the CDR3 reads CASSQDRGRDYNEQFF.

The rearrangement uses TRBV7-8 and TRBJ2-2; absent DNA, TCRdb's TRBD2 call cannot be checked. This CDR3 has 15 residues. The germline gives CDR1 SGHVS, CDR2 FQNEAQ. CDR3 sequence: CASTARLAGAGELFF.

The chain uses TRBV6-5 and TRBJ2-1; TCRdb picks TRBD1, but there is no DNA to check that call. The CDR3 extends over 14 amino acids. Germline V gene lookup returns CDR1 MNHEY and CDR2 SVGAGI. CDR3 sequence: CASSWAGGLNEQFF.

V gene TRBV10-2 combines with J gene TRBJ1-3; TCRdb lists TRBD1, though no DNA is available to test this call. The CDR3 has 15 amino acids. Germline loops: CDR1 WSHSY, CDR2 SAAADI. This CDR3 is CASSREPLSGNTIYF.

The chain links TRBV3-1 to TRBJ1-1. The CDR3 extends over 12 amino acids. The V gene's germline CDR1 is LGHDT and CDR2 YNNKEL (reference sequence). CDR3: CASSAKNTEAFF.

Here the CDR3 reads CASSQDRETQYF. The V and J genes are TRBV3-1 and TRBJ2-5. The V gene's germline CDR1 is LGHDT and CDR2 YNNKEL (reference sequence). CDR3 length equals 12 residues.

This rearrangement joins TRBV29-1 to TRBJ2-3; no DNA is available, so the TRBD2 call from TCRdb remains unchecked. Germline loops: CDR1 SQVTM, CDR2 ANQGSEA. The CDR3 has 12 residues. CDR3 in amino acids: CSGLDGTDTQYF.